This T cell receptor (beta chain) is drawn from a study of somatic mutations in cytotoxic T cells in rheumatoid arthritis (dated by TCRdb to between 2016 and 2019). General notes on the study: Patient peripheral blood (around 30 ml EDTA) was drawn right after diagnosis and before any treatment started. The study asked whether expanded CD8+ T-cell clones in newly diagnosed, untreated rheumatoid arthritis carry somatic mutations, and used TCRB deep sequencing to characterize clonality. Patients and controls did not essentially differ in median age, which was nearly identical between the groups. For 55 to 70 rheumatoid arthritis patients and 20 healthy controls, TCRB deep sequencing was carried out. Sorted V beta1+ cells also underwent TCRB sequencing, and some V beta antibody-stained T-cell populations were flow-sorted at nearly 100% purity on a FACSAria II or Sony SH800. Broad study findings and their caveats: In about an eighth of the roughly 60 patients the largest CD8+ clone exceeded 20% of CD8+ cells, and several identical CD8+ TCRB sequences were shared between blood and synovial fluid. It was unknown which antigens the expanded CD8+ clones targeted, and their absence from virus-specific databases did not exclude viral specificity. In patients, CD8+ clonality rose with age (Spearman r ≈ 0.49), which was not the case in healthy controls. CD8+ T-cell clonality did not differ significantly between rheumatoid arthritis patients and age-matched healthy controls. The slight underrepresentation of TRBV07 in patients was not corrected for multiple comparisons.

With respect to this clone: Its antigen is currently not known. Base quality data are lacking; no much larger clone is found one base away.

On an AutoMACS, CD4+ and CD8+ cells were isolated via positive magnetic bead selection, and their purity was verified by flow cytometry. After a first flow cytometry screen using a TCR V beta antibody panel, clonal expansions were characterized through TCRB deep sequencing of sorted CD8+ fractions. Peripheral blood mononuclear cells were isolated by Ficoll-Paque PLUS density gradient separation. DNA was extracted from CD4-enriched, CD8-enriched or PBMC samples with Nucleospin Tissue or Tissue XS kits and quantified with a Qubit 2.0 fluorometer. Sequencing of TCRB CDR3 was done on genomic DNA with the immunoSEQ assay. Concerning the study's data processing: When patient CD8+ clones exceeding 1% were checked against published virus-specific TCRB sequences, only a few matched. Analyses were restricted to productive TCRB rearrangements. Clonality was expressed as a Shannon entropy-based productive clonality index, with each clone defined by a unique TCRB CDR3 sequence. Repertoire overlap for a pair of samples was computed from each clone's template counts relative to total templates per sample. V-gene usage from TCRB sequencing and V-gene usage measured by flow cytometry were correlated (Spearman r of 0.6 to 0.7). Not all clones reach the TCRdb copy of this immuneACCESS table, which keeps in-frame sequences only. Checked studies attribute under half of the gap to unresolved V genes and leave the rest unexplained. That table supplies the V and J calls and clone size; D and trimming were determined from the DNA. This sample is represented by about 15,000 clones; 78% of them were singletons. The ten biggest clones cover 17% of the sample.

CDR1 and CDR2 were assigned from the germline V gene as MGHRA and YSYEKL. From cysteine to phenylalanine, the CDR3 is 13 amino acids long. The kept DNA is CDR3 alone, 39 bases in frame from the first base. V is cut by 2 bases and J by 10 bases, and the space between the germline ends is 15 bases. Sequencing used CD8+ T cells sorted from blood. The chain employs TRBV4-1 and TRBJ2-7, with no confidently assigned D gene. The clonotype comes from an adult with rheumatoid arthritis. Here is the DNA: TGCGCCAGCAGCCAAATGCCGGACGAGCAACAGTACTTC. Its product reads: CASSQMPDEQQYF.